The 27 T cell receptor beta chains in this list originate from one sample, sequenced in a study of T cell repertoires in cytomegalovirus infection. Antigens for these TCRs are unknown. TCRdb re-analysed the reads in MiXCR, keeping a single row per CDR3 protein. The sample has about 890,000 distinct CDR3 sequences, approximately 31% seen once. The sample was cultured CD8+ T cells from PBMCs, taken from culture after CMV antigen stimulation. The receptors were gathered from a human donor in good health (CMV status not recorded). Some clones in this sample may be carry-over from other donors' samples.

The CDR3 protein is CASSLAPGGGGIWNYGYTF. The CDR3 region has the DNA TGTGCCAGCAGCTTAGCACCGGGAGGAGGAGGCATCTGGAACTATGGCTACACCTTC. The V gene is TRBV11-3, the J gene TRBJ1-2; D is unclear. Trimming pared 1 base from V and 2 bases from J, leaving 23 bases between. This CDR3 spans 19 amino acids. Germline assignment: CDR1 SGHNT and CDR2 YENEEA.

The chain combines TRBV7-8 with TRBJ2-7; weak D call: TRBD1 (6 bases). Germline CDR1 reads SGHVS; CDR2 reads FQNEAQ. Trimming shortened V by 5 bases and J by 3 bases, and 11 bases separated the two germline ends. CDR3 length: 13 residues. The CDR3 sequence: CASSTLDSYEQYF. CDR3 DNA sequence: TGTGCCAGCAGCACGCTGGACAGCTACGAGCAGTACTTC.

The chain couples TRBV7-9 to TRBJ1-1; weak D call: TRBD1 (6 bases). Germline V lookup: CDR1 SEHNR, CDR2 FQNEAQ (reference sequence). Trimming cost V 5 bases and J 4 bases, with 17 bases left between them. CDR3 length: 15 residues. The CDR3 bases are TGTGCCAGCAGCCCTGATACAGGGCTTGGCACTGAAGCTTTCTTT. Protein sequence: CASSPDTGLGTEAFF. The complete variable domain, with remaining parts taken from reference TRBV7-9 and TRBJ1-1, reads DTGVSQNPRHKITKRGQNVTFRCDPISEHNRLYWYRQTLGQGPEFLTYFQNEAQLEKSRLLSDRFSAERPKGSFSTLEIQRTEQGDSAMYLCASSPDTGLGTEAFFGQGTRLTVV.

The V and J genes are TRBV6-6 and TRBJ2-7, with a tentative D call TRBD1 (6 bases). This CDR3 comprises 15 residues. V was shortened by 0 bases and J by 2 bases, with 11 bases between the two germline ends. Germline assignment: CDR1 MNHNY and CDR2 SVGAGI (reference sequence). The CDR3 loop reads CASSYSSGATYEQYF. CDR3 in DNA: TGTGCCAGCAGTTACTCGTCAGGGGCCACCTACGAGCAGTACTTC.

This sequence joins TRBV27 and TRBJ2-1; weak D call: TRBD2 (7 bases). From germline, CDR1 is MNHEY and CDR2 SMNVEV (reference sequence). V was cut by 3 bases and J by 6 bases, with 12 bases left in between. The CDR3 consists of 14 residues. CDR3 DNA: TGTGCCAGCAGTTTTGGGGGGGCCCTCAATGAGCAGTTCTTC. Encoded protein: CASSFGGALNEQFF.

The CDR3 spells CSARAGGKSSYNSPLHF. The CDR3, as DNA: TGCAGTGCTAGGGCAGGGGGAAAGAGCTCCTATAATTCACCCCTCCACTTT. This rearrangement joins TRBV20-1 to TRBJ1-6; 7 nucleotides align to TRBD1. V lost 3 bases to trimming and J lost 0 bases; unmatched junction nucleotides: 8. The CDR3 sequence is 17 residues long. Germline CDR1 DFQATT, CDR2 SNEGSKA (reference sequence).

This chain connects TRBV7-9 to TRBJ2-3; 10 bases are a match to TRBD1. The ends lost 5 bases at V and 2 bases at J; junction bases unmatched: 13. CDR1 is SEHNR, CDR2 FQNEAQ, per germline (reference sequence). This CDR3 has 18 residues. The CDR3 loop reads CASSPAGTGDAHTDTQYF. As DNA, the CDR3 is TGTGCCAGCAGCCCCGCCGGGACAGGGGATGCCCACACAGATACGCAGTATTTT.

This clonotype was seen a handful of times. V and J are TRBV4-2 and TRBJ1-1; D remains unclear. V was shortened by 5 bases and J by 3 bases, with 16 bases between the two germline ends. Germline CDR1 and CDR2: LGHNA and YNFKEQ. The CDR3 is 15 residues long. Here the CDR3 reads CASSEPSGLYTEAFF. DNA for the CDR3: TGTGCCAGCAGCGAGCCTTCCGGGCTCTACACTGAAGCTTTCTTT.

In its sample, this clonotype was seen a few times. V and J are TRBV5-1 and TRBJ2-4; a possible D gene is TRBD2 (5 bases). The germline gives CDR1 SGHRS, CDR2 YFSETQ. The CDR3 has 15 amino acids. With 1 base removed from V and 6 bases from J, the gap between germline ends came to 14 bases. The chain's CDR3 is CASSLSGELPNIQYF. The DNA for the CDR3 is TGCGCCAGCAGCTTGTCCGGGGAGCTCCCAAACATTCAGTACTTC.

This chain links TRBV5-6 with TRBJ2-5; 11 bases fit TRBD2. There are 16 residues in the CDR3. V dropped 4 bases and J dropped 0; count of bases not matched to a gene: 5. CDR1 and CDR2 from the germline V gene are SGHDT and YYEEEE. The CDR3 region has the DNA TGTGCCAGCAGCCTTCTGACTAGCGGGGACCAAGAGACCCAGTACTTC. This translates into CASSLLTSGDQETQYF.

This CDR3 reads CASSLRTGRNSPLHF. The CDR3, as DNA: TGCGCCAGCAGTCTCCGGACAGGGAGGAATTCACCCCTCCACTTT. The J gene is TRBJ1-6, the V gene TRBV23-1; 8 bases agree with TRBD1. TRBV23-1 is marked as an open reading frame, function uncertain. The length of the CDR3 is 15 residues. J lost 7 bases, V lost 4 bases, and 6 bases had no gene match.

The chain is built from TRBV7-4 and TRBJ2-1, with D possibly TRBD1 on 6 matching bases. This CDR3 has 12 residues. V lost 6 bases, J lost 7 bases, and 10 bases lay in between. Looked up from germline, CDR1 is SGHVT and CDR2 is SQSDAQ. CDR3 protein: CASRSGQNEQFF. The CDR3 bases are TGTGCCAGCAGATCTGGACAGAATGAGCAGTTCTTC.

This clonotype has only one observation. The V and J genes are TRBV6-5 and TRBJ2-7; 10 bases match TRBD1. Trimming cost V 6 bases and J 6 bases; bases outside gene matches: 11. The CDR3 spans 15 residues. From germline, CDR1 is MNHEY and CDR2 SVGAGI. CDR3 sequence (DNA): TGTGCCAGCAGCTCCGGGACAGGGGCGGTTCGCGAGCAGTACTTC. It yields the protein CASSSGTGAVREQYF.

The rearrangement uses TRBV7-6 and TRBJ2-2, with TRBD2 matching 7 bases. The CDR3 is 20 residues long. CDR1 is SGHVS and CDR2 is FNYEAQ in the germline V gene. Trimming removed 1 base from V and 6 bases from J; junction bases left unmatched: 20. This CDR3 reads CASSLVPPAREGRMAGELFF. The DNA of the CDR3 is TGTGCCAGCAGCTTAGTTCCCCCAGCCAGGGAGGGAAGGATGGCCGGGGAGCTGTTTTTT.

The V and J genes are TRBV27 and TRBJ1-1, with D perhaps TRBD1 (6 bases). This CDR3 contains 14 residues. Looked up from germline, CDR1 is MNHEY and CDR2 is SMNVEV (reference sequence). Trimming took 5 bases from V and 7 from J, leaving 17 bases between them. CDR3 loop: CASSPGPGVLEAFF. In DNA, the CDR3 is TGTGCCAGCAGTCCGGGCCCAGGGGTGCTTGAAGCTTTCTTT.

This clonotype was picked up a small number of times. The V call is TRBV7-6, the J call TRBJ2-7; tentatively, D is TRBD2 (6 bases). The CDR3 totals 15 residues. V was shortened by 2 bases and J by 5 bases, with 16 bases between the two germline ends. CDR1 is SGHVS and CDR2 is FNYEAQ in the germline V gene. CDR3 DNA sequence: TGTGCCAGCAGCTTATCTCGGGGGTACGTAAACGAGCAGTACTTC. This gives the protein CASSLSRGYVNEQYF. Drawing the rest from reference TRBV7-6 and TRBJ2-7, the complete variable domain is GAGVSQSPRYKVTKRGQDVALRCDPISGHVSLYWYRQALGQGPEFLTYFNYEAQQDKSGLPNDRFSAERPEGSISTLTIQRTEQRDSAMYRCASSLSRGYVNEQYFGPGTRLTVT.

On this clonotype itself: A much larger clone differs by one base, so this may be a read error. The CDR3 here is CASSQKPGTLNTEAFF. In nucleotides, the CDR3 is TGTGCCAGCAGCCAAAAGCCCGGGACATTGAACACTGAAGCTTTCTTT. The chain is built from TRBV7-8 and TRBJ1-1; D may be TRBD1 (6 bases). The CDR3 covers 16 residues. Between the trimmed V and J ends, which lost 5 bases and 0 bases, there was a span of 16 bases. Looked up from germline, CDR1 is SGHVS and CDR2 is FQNEAQ. The variable domain in full, with the rest retrieved from reference TRBV7-8 and TRBJ1-1, is GAGVSQSPRYKVAKRGQDVALRCDPISGHVSLFWYQQALGQGPEFLTYFQNEAQLDKSGLPSDRFFAERPEGSVSTLKIQRTQQEDSAVYLCASSQKPGTLNTEAFFGQGTRLTVV.

V is TRBV6-5 and J is TRBJ1-4; 7 nucleotides align to TRBD1. Germline assignment: CDR1 MNHEY and CDR2 SVGAGI. The CDR3 has 14 residues. J lost 5 bases, V lost 2 bases, and 2 bases had no gene match. In nucleotides, the CDR3 is TGTGCCAGCAGTTACCAGGGGGTGAATGAAAAACTGTTTTTT. Encoded protein: CASSYQGVNEKLFF.

This clonotype was counted ten times or more. V usage is TRBV6-1 and J usage is TRBJ2-3; no firm D call. CDR1 MNHNS and CDR2 SASEGT come from the germline V gene. The CDR3 sequence is 14 residues long. V was clipped by 2 bases and J by 3 bases, with 9 bases between them. This chain's CDR3 is CASSESYRTDTQYF. The DNA of the CDR3 is TGTGCCAGCAGTGAAAGCTACCGGACAGATACGCAGTATTTT.

The chain uses TRBV24-1 and TRBJ2-2; D is possibly TRBD1 (6 bases). This CDR3 comprises 15 residues. Trimming took off 7 bases at V and 3 bases at J, with 14 bases between the two ends. CDR1 is KGHDR, CDR2 SFDVKD, per germline. The CDR3 sequence: CATSSRTADTGELFF. CDR3 coding DNA: TGTGCCACCAGCTCCCGGACAGCGGACACCGGGGAGCTGTTTTTT.

V is TRBV6-6 and J is TRBJ1-5; D is undetermined. Per the germline V gene, CDR1 is MNHNY and CDR2 is SVGAGI (reference sequence). This CDR3 region has 14 residues. Trimming took 2 bases from V and 1 from J, leaving 6 bases between them. This CDR3 reads CASSYDFSNQPQHF. As DNA, the CDR3 is TGTGCCAGCAGTTACGATTTCAGCAATCAGCCCCAGCATTTT.

J is TRBJ2-3 and V is TRBV5-4; D not certain. The CDR3 sequence is 18 residues long. The germline CDR1 and CDR2 sequences are SGHNT and YYREEE (reference sequence). Trimming removed 0 bases from V and 3 bases from J, with 20 bases in between. DNA of the CDR3: TGTGCCAGCAGCTTGGGGGCTTTATTCGGCTACGCGACAGATACGCAGTATTTT. Its translation: CASSLGALFGYATDTQYF.

In this sample, this clonotype turned up a few times. The rearrangement links TRBV7-8 to TRBJ2-3; D is uncertain. Between the trimmed V and J ends, which lost 1 base and 8 bases, there was a span of 10 bases. Germline V CDR1 and CDR2: SGHVS, FQNEAQ. There are 13 residues in the CDR3. CDR3 in amino acids: CASSLEGMGTQYF. CDR3 DNA: TGTGCCAGCAGCTTAGAAGGGATGGGTACGCAGTATTTT.

This chain connects TRBV5-1 to TRBJ1-4; tentatively, D is TRBD1 (5 bases). Germline loops: CDR1 SGHRS, CDR2 YFSETQ. With 4 bases removed from V and 6 bases from J, the gap between germline ends came to 13 bases. The CDR3 spans 14 residues. The CDR3 DNA sequence: TGCGCCAGCAGCCCATGGGGGGGTGATGAAAAACTGTTTTTT. This gives the protein CASSPWGGDEKLFF.

Details on this clonotype: A much larger clone is a single base away; this may be a read error. This chain uses TRBV6-6 with TRBJ2-7; D may be TRBD1 (6 bases). This CDR3 comprises 15 residues. Per the germline V gene, CDR1 is MNHNY and CDR2 is SVGAGI (reference sequence). The CDR3: CTSRATGKGGYEQYV. In DNA, the CDR3 is TGTACCAGCAGGGCTACAGGTAAAGGGGGATACGAGCAGTACGTC.

The J gene is TRBJ1-2, the V gene TRBV27; D unresolved. CDR3 length equals 13 residues. CDR1 is MNHEY, CDR2 SMNVEV, per germline (reference sequence). Trimming took 3 bases from V and 8 from J, leaving 13 bases between them. The CDR3 region is CASSFGSQQGYTF. Here the CDR3 DNA reads TGTGCCAGCAGTTTTGGGTCGCAACAAGGCTACACCTTC.

This clonotype has just a few counts. The V and J genes are TRBV7-8 and TRBJ1-3; D not resolved. Trimming took 7 bases from V and 1 from J, leaving 11 bases between them. The germline gives CDR1 SGHVS, CDR2 FQNEAQ. This CDR3 has 14 amino acids. The CDR3 loop reads CASTDSRSGNTIYF. The CDR3, as DNA: TGTGCCAGCACTGACTCCCGGTCTGGAAACACCATATATTTT. Drawing the rest from reference TRBV7-8 and TRBJ1-3, the complete variable domain is GAGVSQSPRYKVAKRGQDVALRCDPISGHVSLFWYQQALGQGPEFLTYFQNEAQLDKSGLPSDRFFAERPEGSVSTLKIQRTQQEDSAVYLCASTDSRSGNTIYFGEGSWLTVV.